One sample yielded the 9 T cell receptor beta chains listed below, sequenced in a study of T cells in Graves' hyperthyroidism and ophthalmopathy. RNA transcripts gave rise to amplified TCR beta CDR3 regions. The HTBI set primed first-round TCR CDR3 RT-PCR. MiXCR, run by TCRdb on the multiplex PCR reads, gives a single entry per CDR3 protein. The table includes roughly 700,000 distinct CDR3 sequences, 14% detected once. What was sequenced was blood. The receptors here all came from a woman under 30 with Graves' hyperthyroidism.

The chain uses TRBV27 and TRBJ1-2; the D is unclear. CDR3 size: 10 residues. Germline CDR1 is MNHEY and CDR2 is SMNVEV (reference sequence). The CDR3 is CGRGIYGYTF. The CDR3, as DNA: TGTGGCCGAGGGATCTATGGCTACACCTTC.

This clonotype was counted ten times or more. This chain connects TRBV7-2 to TRBJ2-3; D unresolved. The V end lost 5 bases, the J end lost 1 base, and 10 bases lay between the germline ends. This CDR3 spans 14 amino acids. Germline V gives CDR1 SGHTA, CDR2 FQGNSA. The CDR3 DNA sequence: TGTGCCAGCAGCCCAAAGAAGGGCACAGATACGCAGTATTTT. It codes for CASSPKKGTDTQYF. Supplemented by reference TRBV7-2 and TRBJ2-3, the full variable domain reads GAGVSQSPSNKVTEKGKDVELRCDPISGHTALYWYRQSLGQGLEFLIYFQGNSAPDKSGLPSDRFSAERTGGSVSTLTIQRTQQEDSAVYLCASSPKKGTDTQYFGPGTRLTVL.

This chain joins TRBV7-9 and TRBJ2-3, with D hard to call. Trimming stripped 5 bases from V and 2 bases from J, with 5 bases between. Per the germline V gene, CDR1 is SEHNR and CDR2 is FQNEAQ (reference sequence). The CDR3 is 12 amino acids. The CDR3 reads CASSTVTDTQYF. As DNA, the CDR3 is TGTGCCAGCAGCACCGTCACAGATACGCAGTATTTT.

On this clonotype itself: A much bigger clone sits one base away, suggesting this may be a read error. The chain uses TRBV28 and TRBJ1-6; D gene unclear. V lost 6 bases, J lost 7 bases, and 19 bases lay in between. The CDR3 is made up of 16 amino acids. Germline CDR1 reads MDHEN; CDR2 reads SYDVKM. The DNA for the CDR3 is TGTGCCAGCAGGTTACTCGACATGCCTTTAAATTCACCCCTCCACTTT. Translating it yields CASRLLDMPLNSPLHF.

This clonotype was picked up many times. The V call is TRBV20-1, the J call TRBJ2-7, with 9 positions matching TRBD1. V trimming: 0 bases; J trimming: 0 bases; junction bases outside the gene matches: 3. This CDR3 has 15 amino acids. Germline CDR1 DFQATT, CDR2 SNEGSKA (reference sequence). In nucleotides, the CDR3 is TGCAGTGCTAGAGATTGGGACAGGGCCTCCTACGAGCAGTACTTC. The encoded protein is CSARDWDRASYEQYF.

The chain joins TRBV19 to TRBJ2-7; D is perhaps TRBD1 or TRBD2 (5 bases each). V was cut by 7 bases and J by 0 bases, with 25 bases left in between. From germline, CDR1 is LNHDA and CDR2 SQIVND (reference sequence). The CDR3 loop spans 18 amino acids. CDR3 protein: CASTLQKRDGRSSYEQYF. The CDR3 coding sequence is TGTGCCAGTACCCTTCAGAAGAGGGACGGACGAAGCTCCTACGAGCAGTACTTC.

This clonotype appeared many times. The chain employs TRBV27 and TRBJ1-1, with a weak D call TRBD1 (6 bases). V gave up 6 bases and J gave up 1 base, with 12 bases separating them. Germline V gives CDR1 MNHEY, CDR2 SMNVEV (reference sequence). The CDR3 consists of 14 residues. As DNA, the CDR3 is TGTGCCAGCAGCCCGGACAGATCGAACACTGAAGCTTTCTTT. Its protein product is CASSPDRSNTEAFF.

Many counts were recorded for this clonotype. V is TRBV5-4 and J is TRBJ2-7; 8 bases line up with TRBD1. The CDR3 sequence is 15 residues long. V lost 5 bases, J lost 2 bases, and 9 bases stayed unmatched. Germline assignment: CDR1 SGHNT and CDR2 YYREEE (reference sequence). CDR3 sequence (DNA): TGTGCCAGCAGTTCAGGGGGCGCGGGGACCTACGAGCAGTACTTC. This encodes CASSSGGAGTYEQYF.

This clonotype has a count of ten or more. The V call is TRBV3-1, the J call TRBJ2-1; the D gene could be TRBD1 or TRBD2 (5 bases each). Trimming removed 4 bases at V and 12 bases at J, with 16 bases between. There are 13 residues in the CDR3. The germline gives CDR1 LGHDT, CDR2 YNNKEL (reference sequence). CDR3 sequence reads: CASSRDPLTAQFF. The CDR3 DNA sequence: TGTGCCAGCAGCCGGGACCCCCTTACCGCGCAGTTCTTC.